The following is a TCR beta chain sequence with its context. No antigen is known for it. No clone much larger than this one lies a single base away; base qualities are absent. The data were obtained in a study of blood T cell repertoires in COVID-19 (dated by TCRdb to 2020 to 2022). In terms of the full investigation: Samples covering the acute and convalescent phases of COVID-19 were provided by collaborators in the United States, Italy and Spain. The repertoires were released in a freely available public database meant as a resource for research on the immune response to SARS-CoV-2. Deeply sampled blood TCRbeta repertoires from subjects exposed to, actively infected with, or recovered from COVID-19 were included in the dataset. The prospective study material was composed of cDNA or gDNA derived from T cells, B-cell-depleted T cells, or PBMCs. A de-identified subject ID, COVID-19 status, age in years and sex were almost always included in the sample metadata. Where HLA class I and class II types were available, the types were taken from metadata supplied by the sample provider, not from assay-based typing. Samples came from the ongoing ImmuneRACE study (first 160 participants) plus 1,254 subjects from 6 global collaborators.

Each collaborating institution followed its own protocols to collect whole blood in K2EDTA tubes. For TCRbeta analysis, collaborators shipped samples in one of three forms: frozen whole blood, isolated PBMCs, or DNA extracted from either of those sample types. TCRbeta CDR3 regions were amplified from genomic DNA by means of the immunoSEQ Assay, a bias-controlled multiplex PCR. On the study's bioinformatics: Within the assay, amplification of reference gene primers was used to estimate how many nucleated cells each sample contained. Sequence reads were collapsed and filtered to measure the absolute abundance of every unique TCRbeta CDR3 rearrangement. For each sample, productive Simpson clonality was calculated by taking the square root of Simpson's diversity index across productive rearrangements. TCRdb holds this immuneACCESS table with in-frame rearrangements only. Some clones are missing; in checked studies, unresolved V genes explain under half, and the rest has no known cause. D and trimming come from the DNA, and the V and J calls and clone size come from that table. This sample comprises 15,000 to 20,000 clones, approximately 88% of them detected only once. The top ten clonotypes cover approximately 3.4% of the sample.

The CDR3 covers 14 residues, taking in both the cysteine and the phenylalanine. Kept here is only the CDR3 DNA, which spans 42 bases and is read in frame from base 1. CDR1 and CDR2 are drawn from the germline V gene (reference sequence): WNHNN, SYGVQD. V loses 6 bases at its end and J loses 3 bases; junction bases beyond the gene matches: 7. Points the paper makes about the study in general: Clinical and demographic metadata were provided uncurated, with the amount varying by source and participant.

The TCR originated in a human donor in a cohort sampled during active COVID-19. The V and J genes are TRBV10-1 and TRBJ2-5, and 7 junction bases match TRBD2. Input material: peripheral blood. Here the CDR3 is given as CASSLGGSKETQYF. Read as DNA, the sequence is TGCGCCAGCAGCCTTGGCGGGAGTAAAGAGACCCAGTACTTC.